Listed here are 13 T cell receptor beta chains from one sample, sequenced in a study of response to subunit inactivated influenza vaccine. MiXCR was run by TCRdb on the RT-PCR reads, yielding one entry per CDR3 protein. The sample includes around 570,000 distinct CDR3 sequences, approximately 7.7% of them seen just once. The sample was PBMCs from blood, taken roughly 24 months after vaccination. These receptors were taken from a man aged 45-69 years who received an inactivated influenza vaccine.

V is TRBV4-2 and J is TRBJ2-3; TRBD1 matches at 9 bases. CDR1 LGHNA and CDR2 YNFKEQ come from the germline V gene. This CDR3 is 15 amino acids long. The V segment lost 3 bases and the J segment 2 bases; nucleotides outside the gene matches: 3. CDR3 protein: CASSQRDRVTDTQYF. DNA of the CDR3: TGTGCCAGCAGCCAGAGGGACAGGGTCACAGATACGCAGTATTTT.

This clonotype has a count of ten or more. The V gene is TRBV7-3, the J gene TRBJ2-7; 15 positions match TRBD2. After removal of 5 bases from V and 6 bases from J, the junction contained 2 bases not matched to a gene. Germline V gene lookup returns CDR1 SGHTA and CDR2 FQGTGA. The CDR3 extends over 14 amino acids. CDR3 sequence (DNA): TGTGCCAGCAGCCCGGGACTAGCGGGAGGCGAGCAGTACTTC. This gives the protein CASSPGLAGGEQYF. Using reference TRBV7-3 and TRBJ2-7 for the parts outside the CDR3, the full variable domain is GAGVSQTPSNKVTEKGKYVELRCDPISGHTALYWYRQSLGQGPEFLIYFQGTGAADDSGLPNDRFFAVRPEGSVSTLKIQRTERGDSAVYLCASSPGLAGGEQYFGPGTRLTVT.

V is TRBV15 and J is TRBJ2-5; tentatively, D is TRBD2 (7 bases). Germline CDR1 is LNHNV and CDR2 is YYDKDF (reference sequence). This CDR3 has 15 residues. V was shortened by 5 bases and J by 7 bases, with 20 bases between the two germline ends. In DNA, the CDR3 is TGTGCCACCAGCCGGGGGGCAGGTCATCCAGGGACCCAGTACTTC. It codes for CATSRGAGHPGTQYF.

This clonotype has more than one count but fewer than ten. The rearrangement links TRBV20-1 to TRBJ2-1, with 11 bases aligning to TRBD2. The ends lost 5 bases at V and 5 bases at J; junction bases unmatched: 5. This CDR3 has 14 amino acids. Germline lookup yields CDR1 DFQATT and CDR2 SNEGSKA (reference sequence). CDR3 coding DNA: TGCAGTGCTGGGACTAGCGGATGGGACAATGAGCAGTTCTTC. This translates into CSAGTSGWDNEQFF.

Here the CDR3 DNA reads TGCAGTCCTGGAAGTAGAGACTTTTCCTACGAGCAGTACTTC. Its translation: CSPGSRDFSYEQYF. This chain uses TRBV20-1 with TRBJ2-7, with D hard to call. The CDR3 is 14 residues long. V lost 8 bases, J lost 1 base, and 18 bases lay in between. The germline V gene has CDR1 DFQATT and CDR2 SNEGSKA (reference sequence).

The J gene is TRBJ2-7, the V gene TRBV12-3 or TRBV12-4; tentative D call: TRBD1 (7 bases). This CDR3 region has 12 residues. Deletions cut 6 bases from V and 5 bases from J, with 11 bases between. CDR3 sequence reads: CASRQGRNEQYF. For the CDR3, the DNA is TGTGCCAGCAGACAGGGGAGGAACGAGCAGTACTTC.

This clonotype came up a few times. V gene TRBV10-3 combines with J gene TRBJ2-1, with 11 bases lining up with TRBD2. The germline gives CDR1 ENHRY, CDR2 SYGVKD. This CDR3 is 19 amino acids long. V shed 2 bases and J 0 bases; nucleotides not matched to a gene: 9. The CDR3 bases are TGTGCCATCAGTGAGGCGGCTAGCGGGGGGTTTGGCTCCTACAATGAGCAGTTCTTC. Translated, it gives CAISEAASGGFGSYNEQFF.

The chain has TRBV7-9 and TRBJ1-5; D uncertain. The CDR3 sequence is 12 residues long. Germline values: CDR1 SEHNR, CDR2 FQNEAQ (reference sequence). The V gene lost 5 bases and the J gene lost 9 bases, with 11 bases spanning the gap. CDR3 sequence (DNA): TGTGCCAGCAGCCTTTACTCCCGGCCCCAGCATTTT. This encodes CASSLYSRPQHF.

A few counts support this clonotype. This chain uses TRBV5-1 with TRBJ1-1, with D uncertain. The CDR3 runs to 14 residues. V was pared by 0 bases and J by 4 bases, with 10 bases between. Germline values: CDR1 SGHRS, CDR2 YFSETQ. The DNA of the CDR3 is TGCGCCAGCAGCTTGGCAGAGCCGATCACTGAAGCTTTCTTT. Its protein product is CASSLAEPITEAFF.

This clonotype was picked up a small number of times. CDR3 DNA sequence: TGCGCCAGCAGCTTGACCACAGGGGGCGCGTCTGAAGCTTTCTTT. It translates to CASSLTTGGASEAFF. The chain carries TRBV5-1 and TRBJ1-1; 9 nucleotides agree with TRBD1. The CDR3 is 15 amino acids. V shed 1 base and J 6 bases; nucleotides not matched to a gene: 7. CDR1 and CDR2 (germline): SGHRS, YFSETQ.

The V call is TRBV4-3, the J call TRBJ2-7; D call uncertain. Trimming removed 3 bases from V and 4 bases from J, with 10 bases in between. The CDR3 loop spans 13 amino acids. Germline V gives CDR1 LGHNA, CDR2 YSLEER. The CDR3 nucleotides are TGCGCCAGCAGCCAGGAGTGGGCGTACGAGCAGTACTTC. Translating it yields CASSQEWAYEQYF.

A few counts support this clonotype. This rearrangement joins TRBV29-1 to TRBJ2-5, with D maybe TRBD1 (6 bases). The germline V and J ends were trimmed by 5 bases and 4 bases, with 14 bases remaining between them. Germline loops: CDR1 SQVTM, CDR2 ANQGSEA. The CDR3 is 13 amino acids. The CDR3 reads CSVQDSWGETQYF. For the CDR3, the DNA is TGCAGCGTTCAGGACAGTTGGGGAGAGACCCAGTACTTC.

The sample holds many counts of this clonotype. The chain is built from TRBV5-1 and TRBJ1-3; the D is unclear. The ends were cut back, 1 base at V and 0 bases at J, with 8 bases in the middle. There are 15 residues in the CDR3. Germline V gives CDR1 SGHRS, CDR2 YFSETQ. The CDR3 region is CASSLQVNSGNTIYF. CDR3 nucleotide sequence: TGCGCCAGCAGCTTGCAGGTCAACTCTGGAAACACCATATATTTT.